The 32 T cell receptor beta chains below all came from one sample that was sequenced in a study of CD8 T cells in ankylosing spondylitis. Each CDR3 protein is one row after TCRdb ran MiXCR on the 5' RACE reads. The sample records 200,000 to 250,000 distinct CDR3 sequences, over 9.5% being singletons. Specimen: blood, either unsorted or a sorted T cell fraction (not recorded which). The receptors shown here come from a male donor with ankylosing spondylitis or in good health (not recorded which).

In this sample, this clonotype turned up many times. The chain combines TRBV7-2 with TRBJ2-4; 7 positions match TRBD2. J was trimmed by 0 bases and V by 3 bases; bases with no gene match: 5. This CDR3 is built from 16 residues. The germline V gene encodes CDR1 SGHTA and CDR2 FQGNSA. The CDR3 loop is CASSLGTTIAKNIQYF. The DNA of the CDR3 is TGTGCCAGCAGCTTGGGGACTACTATAGCCAAAAACATTCAGTACTTC.

This clonotype was seen a handful of times. The chain is built from TRBV5-5 and TRBJ2-5; the D gene is possibly TRBD1 (6 bases). The CDR3 covers 14 residues. V was cut by 0 bases and J by 5 bases, with 11 bases left in between. CDR1 SGHKS and CDR2 YYEKEE come from the germline V gene (reference sequence). CDR3 in DNA: TGTGCCAGCAGCTTGGGGCCAAGGGGGGAGACCCAGTACTTC. As protein: CASSLGPRGETQYF. Variable domain in full (rest from reference TRBV5-5 and TRBJ2-5): DAGVTQSPTHLIKTRGQQVTLRCSPISGHKSVSWYQQVLGQGPQFIFQYYEKEERGRGNFPDRFSARQFPNYSSELNVNALLLGDSALYLCASSLGPRGETQYFGPGTRLLVL.

This clonotype was counted between two and nine times. This chain uses TRBV7-2 with TRBJ2-1, with TRBD2 identical over 14 bases. The CDR3 spans 14 residues. V was clipped by 7 bases and J by 7 bases; unmatched bases: 3. Looked up from germline, CDR1 is SGHTA and CDR2 is FQGNSA. CDR3 region: CASTRTSGGNEQFF. CDR3 sequence (DNA): TGTGCCAGCACCAGGACTAGCGGGGGGAATGAGCAGTTCTTC. Full variable domain (missing parts from reference TRBV7-2 and TRBJ2-1): GAGVSQSPSNKVTEKGKDVELRCDPISGHTALYWYRQSLGQGLEFLIYFQGNSAPDKSGLPSDRFSAERTGGSVSTLTIQRTQQEDSAVYLCASTRTSGGNEQFFGPGTRLTVL.

Ten or more counts support this clonotype. The chain couples TRBV20-1 to TRBJ2-1; TRBD2 agrees at 8 bases. The V and J ends lost 3 bases and 9 bases, in that order; junction bases with no gene match: 7. There are 13 residues in the CDR3. CDR1 DFQATT and CDR2 SNEGSKA come from the germline V gene (reference sequence). The CDR3 protein is CSASSGGSTEQFF. CDR3 nucleotide sequence: TGCAGTGCTAGTTCGGGGGGGTCCACTGAGCAGTTCTTC.

This clonotype turned up a few times. This chain connects TRBV10-3 to TRBJ2-3; 9 bases fit TRBD2. CDR3 length: 16 amino acids. J gave up 2 bases and V 2 bases, and 5 bases lay outside the gene matches. The germline CDR1 and CDR2 sequences are ENHRY and SYGVKD. Here the CDR3 DNA reads TGTGCCATCAGTGAGACGGGCGGGGGGGCCACAGATACGCAGTATTTT. It yields the protein CAISETGGGATDTQYF.

In DNA form, the CDR3 reads TGTGCCAGCAGCCCTCTGCAGGGGCGAGCTTTCTTT. Protein: CASSPLQGRAFF. This chain links TRBV12-3 or TRBV12-4 with TRBJ1-1; TRBD1 might be the D (6 bases). Deletions cut 6 bases from V and 10 bases from J, with 15 bases between. This CDR3 contains 12 residues.

The chain has TRBV12-3 or TRBV12-4 and TRBJ2-7; 12 positions match TRBD2. V trimming: 5 bases; J trimming: 2 bases; junction bases outside the gene matches: 7. CDR3 length: 16 residues. This CDR3 is CASSGLAGGLTYEQYF. In DNA form, the CDR3 reads TGTGCCAGCAGTGGGCTAGCGGGGGGGCTAACCTACGAGCAGTACTTC.

V gene TRBV24-1 combines with J gene TRBJ2-7; 7 positions agree with TRBD2. The CDR3 consists of 16 residues. Germline CDR1 and CDR2: KGHDR and SFDVKD. The V gene end was trimmed by 2 bases and the J gene end by 6 bases; junction bases not matched to a gene: 12. DNA for the CDR3: TGTGCCACCAGTGATTCCTCAGCGGGGCCCCTCGGCGAGCAGTACTTC. It specifies CATSDSSAGPLGEQYF.

CDR3 in amino acids: CASSLGERGDYTF. The CDR3 DNA reads TGTGCCAGCAGTTTGGGGGAGAGGGGCGACTACACCTTC. J is TRBJ1-2 and V is TRBV12-3 or TRBV12-4, with TRBD1 as a possible D gene (5 bases). The germline V and J ends were trimmed by 3 bases and 10 bases, with 15 bases remaining between them. This CDR3 has 13 amino acids.

Notes on this clonotype: Germline and junction disagree at one end, which may indicate a read error. The V gene is TRBV5-6, the J gene TRBJ1-4; 10 nucleotides agree with TRBD1. Germline CDR1 reads SGHDT; CDR2 reads YYEEEE. The CDR3 consists of 18 residues. The CDR3 region is CASSLVGQGLSPEEKLFF. As DNA, the CDR3 is TGTGCCAGTAGCTTGGTGGGACAGGGGCTATCACCGGAAGAAAAACTGTTTTTT. Full variable domain (missing parts from reference TRBV5-6 and TRBJ1-4): DAGVTQSPTHLIKTRGQQVTLRCSPKSGHDTVSWYQQALGQGPQFIFQYYEEEERQRGNFPDRFSGHQFPNYSSELNVNALLLGDSALYLCASSLVGQGLSPEEKLFFGSGTQLSVL.

The sample holds many counts of this clonotype. The J gene is TRBJ2-5, the V gene TRBV12-3 or TRBV12-4; D perhaps matches TRBD2 (5 bases). The CDR3 is 14 residues long. V lost 0 bases, J lost 5 bases, and 10 bases lay in between. This CDR3 reads CASSLARVAETQYF. The CDR3 DNA is TGTGCCAGCAGTTTAGCGCGAGTAGCGGAGACCCAGTACTTC.

This clonotype showed up many times. The chain joins TRBV5-1 to TRBJ2-1; D may correspond to TRBD1 or TRBD2 (6 bases each). Germline CDR1 is SGHRS and CDR2 is YFSETQ. The CDR3 has 14 amino acids. V was cut by 7 bases and J by 0 bases, with 11 bases left in between. CDR3 in DNA: TGCGCCAGCGGGGGGCTTCCCTCCTACAATGAGCAGTTCTTC. This gives the protein CASGGLPSYNEQFF.

In its sample, this clonotype was seen many times. J is TRBJ1-2 and V is TRBV20-1, with 7 bases fitting TRBD1. This CDR3 is built from 13 residues. After removal of 6 bases from V and 4 bases from J, the junction contained 8 bases not matched to a gene. Germline assignment: CDR1 DFQATT and CDR2 SNEGSKA (reference sequence). CDR3 sequence: CSANSGQAYGYTF. The CDR3 DNA is TGCAGTGCCAACTCCGGACAGGCCTATGGCTACACCTTC.

On this clonotype: A single base separates this from a much larger clone, so it may be a read error. The gene calls are TRBV20-1 and TRBJ2-3; D is perhaps TRBD1 (6 bases). The J call may be in error: the DNA end matches TRBJ1-5 better. This CDR3 spans 11 amino acids. The germline V gene has CDR1 DFQATT and CDR2 SNEGSKA (reference sequence). The CDR3 here is CSRGGQDTQHF. The CDR3 bases are TGCAGTCGCGGGGGGCAAGATACGCAGCATTTT.

This clonotype showed up many times. The chain has TRBV6-1 and TRBJ2-4, with a weak D call TRBD1 (5 bases). V lost 5 bases to trimming and J lost 0 bases, with 8 bases between them. There are 14 residues in the CDR3. Germline CDR1 reads MNHNS; CDR2 reads SASEGT. The CDR3 loop is CASSTGPAKNIQYF. In DNA, the CDR3 is TGTGCCAGCAGTACAGGCCCAGCCAAAAACATTCAGTACTTC.

The chain links TRBV5-1 to TRBJ2-1, with D possibly matching TRBD1 (7 bases). CDR1 and CDR2 from the germline V gene are SGHRS and YFSETQ. V lost 7 bases and J lost 8, with 25 bases in between. This CDR3 has 16 residues. The CDR3 spells CASHSLGGGGYDEQFF. The CDR3 nucleotides read TGCGCCAGCCACAGCTTGGGCGGAGGGGGCTATGATGAGCAGTTCTTC.

The sample holds a few counts of this clonotype. CDR3 sequence: CSLRGGSGEGTDTQYF. In nucleotides, the CDR3 is TGCAGCCTCAGGGGGGGAAGCGGGGAAGGCACAGATACGCAGTATTTT. The chain links TRBV29-1 to TRBJ2-3; the D gene could be TRBD1 or TRBD2 (7 bases each). With 8 bases removed from V and 1 base from J, the gap between germline ends came to 22 bases. CDR3 size: 16 residues. CDR1 is SQVTM, CDR2 ANQGSEA, per germline.

This clonotype appeared a few times. The V call is TRBV7-3, the J call TRBJ1-1; TRBD1 aligns across 8 bases. The trim removed 5 bases at V and 6 bases at J, leaving 8 bases unmatched. The CDR3 contains 14 residues. CDR1 is SGHTA, CDR2 FQGTGA, per germline. CDR3 sequence: CASSTQGANAEAFF. CDR3 nucleotides: TGTGCCAGCAGCACCCAGGGGGCTAACGCTGAAGCTTTCTTT.

This clonotype was detected only a few times. CDR3 protein: CASSEIKPYINEQFF. The CDR3 DNA sequence: TGTGCCAGCAGCGAGATAAAACCCTATATTAATGAGCAGTTCTTC. The chain is built from TRBV7-2 and TRBJ2-1; D is unclear. The germline V and J ends were trimmed by 5 bases and 7 bases, with 18 bases remaining between them. CDR1 and CDR2 from the germline V gene are SGHTA and FQGNSA. The CDR3 covers 15 residues.

The V gene is TRBV3-1, the J gene TRBJ2-7, with D perhaps matching TRBD2 (6 bases). The V end lost 8 bases, the J end lost 0 bases, and 8 bases lay between the germline ends. Germline lookup yields CDR1 LGHDT and CDR2 YNNKEL (reference sequence). This CDR3 is 12 amino acids long. CDR3 in DNA: TGTGCCAGCGCGGGGTACTCCTACGAGCAGTACTTC. Its translation is CASAGYSYEQYF.

This clonotype was counted many times. The gene calls are TRBV5-1 and TRBJ2-1; D is undetermined. With 3 bases removed from V and 8 bases from J, the gap between germline ends came to 6 bases. The germline V gene has CDR1 SGHRS and CDR2 YFSETQ. The CDR3 has 11 amino acids. In DNA form, the CDR3 reads TGCGCCAGCAGCTCCACAGATGAGCAGTTCTTC. Its translation: CASSSTDEQFF.

The table lists this clonotype with many counts. The chain recombines TRBV20-1 with TRBJ2-7; perhaps D is TRBD1 or TRBD2 (6 bases each). The CDR3 contains 15 residues. Looked up from germline, CDR1 is DFQATT and CDR2 is SNEGSKA (reference sequence). Trimming took off 6 bases at V and 6 bases at J, with 24 bases between the two ends. The CDR3 reads CSARPGDIHPSEQYF. CDR3 in DNA: TGCAGTGCGCGACCGGGGGACATCCACCCCTCCGAGCAGTACTTC.

This clonotype was counted many times. V is TRBV5-1 and J is TRBJ1-2; D is uncertain. The ends were cut back, 4 bases at V and 7 bases at J, with 8 bases in the middle. The CDR3 runs to 11 residues. Germline V lookup: CDR1 SGHRS, CDR2 YFSETQ. CDR3 coding DNA: TGCGCCAGCAGCGTGAATGGTGGCTACACCTTC. This gives the protein CASSVNGGYTF.

Many counts were recorded for this clonotype. J is TRBJ2-1 and V is TRBV4-2; weak D call: TRBD2 (6 bases). CDR1 is LGHNA and CDR2 is YNFKEQ in the germline V gene. This CDR3 contains 15 residues. Between the trimmed V and J ends, which lost 7 bases and 7 bases, there was a span of 20 bases. CDR3 amino acids: CASTHARGPGNEQFF. CDR3 bases: TGTGCCAGCACCCACGCGCGGGGCCCCGGGAATGAGCAGTTCTTC.

V is TRBV12-3 or TRBV12-4 and J is TRBJ1-1; D perhaps matches TRBD1 (6 bases). CDR3 length: 13 amino acids. Trimming stripped 5 bases from V and 10 bases from J, with 17 bases between. The CDR3 loop is CASSPTGISAAFF. CDR3 DNA: TGTGCCAGCAGTCCTACAGGGATTTCAGCAGCTTTCTTT.

The table lists this clonotype with many counts. The CDR3 region is CATPTGAAKNYGYTF. The CDR3 nucleotides are TGTGCCACTCCGACAGGTGCCGCGAAGAACTATGGCTACACCTTC. The gene calls are TRBV12-3 or TRBV12-4 and TRBJ1-2, with a possible D match to TRBD1 (6 bases). The CDR3 totals 15 residues. V shed 10 bases and J shed 2 bases, with 20 bases lying between them.

This clonotype was recorded a few times. This rearrangement joins TRBV30 to TRBJ1-2, with a possible D match to TRBD1 (6 bases). Between the trimmed V and J ends, which lost 3 bases and 0 bases, there was a span of 14 bases. Germline lookup yields CDR1 GTSNPN and CDR2 SVGIG (reference sequence). The CDR3 covers 15 residues. The CDR3 loop reads CAWRTGHLSNYGYTF. The DNA of the CDR3 is TGTGCCTGGAGGACGGGACACCTTTCTAACTATGGCTACACCTTC. The full variable domain, rest sourced from reference TRBV30 and TRBJ1-2, is SQTIHQWPATLVQPVGSPLSLECTVEGTSNPNLYWYRQAAGRGLQLLFYSVGIGQISSEVPQNLSASRPQDRQFILSSKKLLLSDSGFYLCAWRTGHLSNYGYTFGSGTRLTVV.

This sequence joins TRBV20-1 and TRBJ2-1, with TRBD2 as a possible D gene (6 bases). CDR1 and CDR2 from the germline V gene are DFQATT and SNEGSKA (reference sequence). V shed 5 bases and J shed 5 bases, with 13 bases lying between them. The CDR3 loop spans 13 amino acids. The CDR3 DNA reads TGCAGTGCTTTCGGGACTCTCAACAATGAGCAGTTCTTC. This sequence encodes CSAFGTLNNEQFF.

Ten or more counts support this clonotype. The V and J genes are TRBV12-3 or TRBV12-4 and TRBJ1-1; TRBD1 is a possible D gene (5 bases). This CDR3 contains 14 residues. Trimming took off 3 bases at V and 0 bases at J, with 8 bases between the two ends. The CDR3 coding sequence is TGTGCCAGCAGTTTCGGACAACTGAACACTGAAGCTTTCTTT. It specifies CASSFGQLNTEAFF.

This clonotype was seen a few times. The gene calls are TRBV9 and TRBJ2-5; D tentatively reads TRBD1 or TRBD2 (5 bases each). The ends were cut back, 3 bases at V and 4 bases at J, with 10 bases in the middle. Germline values: CDR1 SGDLS, CDR2 YYNGEE. The CDR3 is 13 residues long. The CDR3 DNA reads as TGTGCCAGCAGCGCCGTTGGGGGAGAGACCCAGTACTTC. Translating it yields CASSAVGGETQYF.

This clonotype appeared many times. This rearrangement joins TRBV5-1 to TRBJ2-2; D is perhaps TRBD1 or TRBD2 (5 bases each). V dropped 4 bases and J dropped 4 bases, with 11 bases sitting between them. The CDR3 contains 14 residues. The germline CDR1 and CDR2 sequences are SGHRS and YFSETQ. In nucleotides, the CDR3 is TGCGCCAGCAGCCTCGGGGCCACCACCGGGGAGCTGTTTTTT. Residues: CASSLGATTGELFF.

V and J are TRBV3-1 and TRBJ2-4; D possibly corresponds to TRBD2 (6 bases). CDR1 and CDR2 from the germline V gene are LGHDT and YNNKEL (reference sequence). CDR3 length: 17 amino acids. The V and J ends lost 1 base and 2 bases respectively, with 15 bases between them. The CDR3 loop reads CASSQGRDSISKNIQYF. CDR3 in DNA: TGTGCCAGCAGCCAAGGGCGGGACTCAATTTCCAAAAACATTCAGTACTTC. The full variable domain, its missing parts supplied by reference TRBV3-1 and TRBJ2-4, is DTAVSQTPKYLVTQMGNDKSIKCEQNLGHDTMYWYKQDSKKFLKIMFSYNNKELIINETVPNRFSPKSPDKAHLNLHINSLELGDSAVYFCASSQGRDSISKNIQYFGAGTRLSVL.